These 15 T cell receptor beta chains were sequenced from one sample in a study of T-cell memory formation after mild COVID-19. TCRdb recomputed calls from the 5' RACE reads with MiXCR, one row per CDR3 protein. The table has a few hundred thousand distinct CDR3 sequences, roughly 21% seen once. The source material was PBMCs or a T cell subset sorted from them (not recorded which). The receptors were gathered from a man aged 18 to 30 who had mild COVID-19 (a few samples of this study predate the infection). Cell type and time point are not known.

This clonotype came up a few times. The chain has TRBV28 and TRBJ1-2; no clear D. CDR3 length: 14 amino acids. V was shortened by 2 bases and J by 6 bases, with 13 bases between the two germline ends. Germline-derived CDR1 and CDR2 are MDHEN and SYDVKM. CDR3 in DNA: TGTGCCAGCAGTTTACGACCGAGAAGTCATGGCTACACCTTC. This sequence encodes CASSLRPRSHGYTF.

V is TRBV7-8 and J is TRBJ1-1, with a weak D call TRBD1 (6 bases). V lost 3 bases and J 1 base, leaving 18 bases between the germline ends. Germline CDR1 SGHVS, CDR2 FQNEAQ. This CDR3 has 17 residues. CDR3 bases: TGTGCCAGCAGCTTCTTCGCGACGGACAGCCAGAACACTGAAGCTTTCTTT. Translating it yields CASSFFATDSQNTEAFF.

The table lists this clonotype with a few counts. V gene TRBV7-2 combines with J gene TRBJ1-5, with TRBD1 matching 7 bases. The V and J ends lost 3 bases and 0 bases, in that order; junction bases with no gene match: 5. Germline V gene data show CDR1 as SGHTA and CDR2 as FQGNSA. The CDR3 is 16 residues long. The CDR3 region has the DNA TGTGCCAGCAGCTTTCGACAGGGAGGTAGCAATCAGCCCCAGCATTTT. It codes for CASSFRQGGSNQPQHF.

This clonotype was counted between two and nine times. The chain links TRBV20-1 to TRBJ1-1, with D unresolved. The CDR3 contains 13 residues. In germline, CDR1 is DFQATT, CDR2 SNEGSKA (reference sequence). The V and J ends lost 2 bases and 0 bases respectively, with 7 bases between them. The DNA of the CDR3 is TGCAGTGCTAGACGGAACTTGAACACTGAAGCTTTCTTT. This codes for CSARRNLNTEAFF.

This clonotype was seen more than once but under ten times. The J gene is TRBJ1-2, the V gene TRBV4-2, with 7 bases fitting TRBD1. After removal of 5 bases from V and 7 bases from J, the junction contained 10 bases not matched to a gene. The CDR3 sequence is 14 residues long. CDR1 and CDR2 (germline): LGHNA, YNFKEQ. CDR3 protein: CASSSTGTDLGYTF. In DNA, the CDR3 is TGTGCCAGCAGCTCTACCGGGACAGATCTTGGCTACACCTTC.

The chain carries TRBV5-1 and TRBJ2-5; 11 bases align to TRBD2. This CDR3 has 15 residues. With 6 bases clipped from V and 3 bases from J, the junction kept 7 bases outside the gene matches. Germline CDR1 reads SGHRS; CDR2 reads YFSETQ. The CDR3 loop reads CASTTGTSGKETQYF. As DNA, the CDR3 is TGCGCCAGCACCACAGGGACTAGCGGAAAAGAGACCCAGTACTTC.

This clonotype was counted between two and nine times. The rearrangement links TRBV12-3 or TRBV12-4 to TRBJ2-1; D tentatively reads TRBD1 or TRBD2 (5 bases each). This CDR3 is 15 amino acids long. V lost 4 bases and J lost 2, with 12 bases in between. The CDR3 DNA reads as TGTGCCAGCAGTTCCCGGGAAGGGGCCTACAATGAGCAGTTCTTC. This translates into CASSSREGAYNEQFF.

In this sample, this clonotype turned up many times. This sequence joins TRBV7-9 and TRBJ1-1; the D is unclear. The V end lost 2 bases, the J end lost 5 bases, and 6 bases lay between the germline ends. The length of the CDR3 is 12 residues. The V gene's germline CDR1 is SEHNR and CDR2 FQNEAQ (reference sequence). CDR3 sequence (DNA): TGTGCCAGCAGCTTACCGGGGACTGAAGCTTTCTTT. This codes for CASSLPGTEAFF.

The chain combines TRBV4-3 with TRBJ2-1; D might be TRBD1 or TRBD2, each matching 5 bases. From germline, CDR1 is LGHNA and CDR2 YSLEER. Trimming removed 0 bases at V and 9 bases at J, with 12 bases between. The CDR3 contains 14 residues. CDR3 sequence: CASSQESAGAEQFF. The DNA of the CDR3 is TGCGCCAGCAGCCAAGAATCCGCCGGGGCTGAGCAGTTCTTC.

In DNA form, the CDR3 reads TGTGCCAGCAGCCCCACAGGGAACCCAGGGCAGCCCCAGCATTTT. Its translation is CASSPTGNPGQPQHF. The chain has TRBV7-8 and TRBJ1-5, with D perhaps matching TRBD1 (6 bases). Germline V gives CDR1 SGHVS, CDR2 FQNEAQ. This CDR3 is built from 15 residues. With 5 bases removed from V and 7 bases from J, the gap between germline ends came to 18 bases.

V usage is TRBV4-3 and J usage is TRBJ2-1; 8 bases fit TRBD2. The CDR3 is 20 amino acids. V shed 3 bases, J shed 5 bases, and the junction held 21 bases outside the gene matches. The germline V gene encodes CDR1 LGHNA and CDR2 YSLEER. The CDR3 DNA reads TGCGCCAGCAGCCAGAGGGCGAGTATGGCGGGGGGTCGCGTGCACAATGAGCAGTTCTTC. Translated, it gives CASSQRASMAGGRVHNEQFF.

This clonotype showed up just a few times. The CDR3 spells CASSQTSGGAGEQFF. Written as DNA, the CDR3 is TGTGCCAGCAGCCAGACTAGCGGGGGGGCGGGTGAGCAGTTCTTC. This chain joins TRBV7-2 and TRBJ2-1; 14 bases agree with TRBD2. The CDR3 extends over 15 amino acids. V lost 5 bases and J lost 9; bases outside the gene matches: 6. CDR1 and CDR2 from the germline V gene are SGHTA and FQGNSA.

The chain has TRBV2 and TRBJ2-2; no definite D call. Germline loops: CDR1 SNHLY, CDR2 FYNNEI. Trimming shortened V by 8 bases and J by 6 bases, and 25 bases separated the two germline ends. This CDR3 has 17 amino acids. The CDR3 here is CASGPRRVGQGAGELFF. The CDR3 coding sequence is TGTGCCAGCGGGCCGAGACGTGTTGGTCAAGGCGCCGGGGAGCTGTTTTTT. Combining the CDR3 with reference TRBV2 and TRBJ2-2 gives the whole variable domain EPEVTQTPSHQVTQMGQEVILRCVPISNHLYFYWYRQILGQKVEFLVSFYNNEISEKSEIFDDQFSVERPDGSNFTLKIRSTKLEDSAMYFCASGPRRVGQGAGELFFGEGSRLTVL.

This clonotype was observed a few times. The CDR3 is CASSSQGKITEAFF. The DNA of the CDR3 is TGTGCCAGCAGCTCACAGGGAAAGATCACTGAAGCTTTCTTT. V usage is TRBV5-4 and J usage is TRBJ1-1, with D maybe TRBD1 (6 bases). The CDR3 is 14 residues long. Germline V gene sequence: CDR1 SGHNT, CDR2 YYREEE (reference sequence). V was clipped by 3 bases and J by 4 bases, with 13 bases between them.

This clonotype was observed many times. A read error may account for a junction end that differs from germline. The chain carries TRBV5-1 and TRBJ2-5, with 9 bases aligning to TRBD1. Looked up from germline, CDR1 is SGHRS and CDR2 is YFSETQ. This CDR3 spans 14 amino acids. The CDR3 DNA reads TGTGCCAGCAGCCTACAGGGGGCTGGGGAGACCCAGTACTTC. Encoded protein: CASSLQGAGETQYF.